These 3 T cell receptor beta chains came from one sample sequenced in a study of CD8 T cells in ankylosing spondylitis. Via MiXCR, TCRdb re-called the 5' RACE reads, giving one row per CDR3 protein. The table includes 160,000 or so distinct CDR3 sequences, roughly 10% detected once. The specimen was blood, either unsorted or a sorted T cell fraction (not recorded which). These receptors were collected from a female donor with ankylosing spondylitis or in good health (not recorded which).

The table lists this clonotype with a few counts. V is TRBV5-4 and J is TRBJ2-3; 8 bases match TRBD2. The CDR3 consists of 14 residues. From germline, CDR1 is SGHNT and CDR2 YYREEE (reference sequence). With V trimmed by 4 bases and J by 4 bases, 5 bases remained unmatched. The CDR3: CASSARGGADTQYF. The CDR3 DNA reads as TGTGCCAGCAGCGCCCGGGGGGGTGCAGATACGCAGTATTTT.

This clonotype was counted many times. The J gene is TRBJ2-7, the V gene TRBV12-3 or TRBV12-4; D perhaps matches TRBD2 (6 bases). V was shortened by 5 bases and J by 7 bases, with 12 bases between the two germline ends. CDR3 size: 12 residues. Here the CDR3 reads CASSPPGREQYF. The CDR3 DNA is TGTGCCAGCAGTCCGCCGGGGAGGGAGCAGTACTTC.

This clonotype has only a few counts. The chain uses TRBV2 and TRBJ2-1; D tentatively reads TRBD1 or TRBD2 (5 bases each). The V end was cut by 7 bases, the J end by 9 bases, with 10 bases between. Germline-derived CDR1 and CDR2 are SNHLY and FYNNEI. The CDR3 loop spans 11 amino acids. The CDR3: CASTQGTEQFF. Written as DNA, the CDR3 is TGTGCCAGCACCCAAGGGACTGAGCAGTTCTTC.